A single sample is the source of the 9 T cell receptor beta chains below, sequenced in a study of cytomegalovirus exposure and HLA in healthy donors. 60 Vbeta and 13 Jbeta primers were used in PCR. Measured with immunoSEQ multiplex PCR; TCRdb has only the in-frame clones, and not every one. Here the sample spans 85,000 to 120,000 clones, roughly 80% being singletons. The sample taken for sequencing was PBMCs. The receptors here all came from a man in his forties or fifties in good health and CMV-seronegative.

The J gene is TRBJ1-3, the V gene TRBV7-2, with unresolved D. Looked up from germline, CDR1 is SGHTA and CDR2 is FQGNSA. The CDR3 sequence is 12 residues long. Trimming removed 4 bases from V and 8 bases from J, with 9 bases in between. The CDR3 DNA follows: TGTGCCAGCAGCTCTCCCCCCGACACCATATATTTT. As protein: CASSSPPDTIYF. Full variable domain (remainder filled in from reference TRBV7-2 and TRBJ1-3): GAGVSQSPSNKVTEKGKDVELRCDPISGHTALYWYRQSLGQGLEFLIYFQGNSAPDKSGLPSDRFSAERTGGSVSTLTIQRTQQEDSAVYLCASSSPPDTIYFGEGSWLTVV.

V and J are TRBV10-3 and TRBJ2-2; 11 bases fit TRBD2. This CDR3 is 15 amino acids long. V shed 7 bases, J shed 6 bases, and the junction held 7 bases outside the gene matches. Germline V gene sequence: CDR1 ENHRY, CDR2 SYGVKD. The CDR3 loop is CAINKLAGAAGELFF. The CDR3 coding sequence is TGTGCCATCAACAAACTAGCGGGGGCCGCCGGGGAGCTGTTTTTT.

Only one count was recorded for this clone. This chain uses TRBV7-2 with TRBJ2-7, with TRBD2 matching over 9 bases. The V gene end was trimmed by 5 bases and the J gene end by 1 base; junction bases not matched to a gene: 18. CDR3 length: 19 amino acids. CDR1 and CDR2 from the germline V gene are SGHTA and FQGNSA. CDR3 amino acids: CASSPNKLAGAGESYEQYF. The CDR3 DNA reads TGTGCCAGCAGCCCCAATAAATTAGCGGGGGCCGGGGAGTCCTACGAGCAGTACTTC.

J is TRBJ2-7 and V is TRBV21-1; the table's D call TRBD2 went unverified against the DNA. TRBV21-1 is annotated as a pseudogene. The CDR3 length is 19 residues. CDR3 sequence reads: CASSKGEYGTSGGNYEQYV. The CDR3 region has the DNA TGTGCCAGCAGCAAAGGGGAGTACGGGACTAGCGGGGGTAACTACGAGCAGTACGTC.

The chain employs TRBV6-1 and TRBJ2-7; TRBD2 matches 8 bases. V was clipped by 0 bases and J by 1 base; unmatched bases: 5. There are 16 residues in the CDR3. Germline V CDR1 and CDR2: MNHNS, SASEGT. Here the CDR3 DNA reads TGTGCCAGCAGTGAAGCGGAGCGGGGGCCGTCCTACGAGCAGTACGTC. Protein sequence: CASSEAERGPSYEQYV.

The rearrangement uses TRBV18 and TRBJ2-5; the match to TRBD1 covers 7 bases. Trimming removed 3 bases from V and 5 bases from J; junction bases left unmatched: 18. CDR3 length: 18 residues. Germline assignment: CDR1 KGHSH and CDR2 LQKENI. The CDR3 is CASSPKVSGQATRETQYF. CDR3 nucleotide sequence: TGTGCCAGCTCACCTAAAGTCTCAGGACAGGCGACGAGGGAGACCCAGTACTTC.

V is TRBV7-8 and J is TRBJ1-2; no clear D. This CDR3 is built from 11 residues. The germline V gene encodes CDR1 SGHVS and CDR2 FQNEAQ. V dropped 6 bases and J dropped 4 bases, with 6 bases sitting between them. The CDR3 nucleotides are TGTGCCAGCAGTTCCAGCTATGGCTACACCTTC. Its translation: CASSSSYGYTF.

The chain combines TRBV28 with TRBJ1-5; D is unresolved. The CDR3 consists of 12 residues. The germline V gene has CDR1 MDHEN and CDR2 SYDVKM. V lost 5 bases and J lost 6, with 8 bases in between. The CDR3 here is CASSPLGQPQHF. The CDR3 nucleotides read TGTGCCAGCAGTCCCCTCGGTCAGCCCCAGCATTTT.

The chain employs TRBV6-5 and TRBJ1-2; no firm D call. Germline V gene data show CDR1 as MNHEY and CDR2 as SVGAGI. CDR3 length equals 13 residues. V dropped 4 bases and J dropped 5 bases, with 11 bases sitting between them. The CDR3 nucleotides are TGTGCCAGCAGTTCTCCGGCAGGTTATGGCTACACCTTC. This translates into CASSSPAGYGYTF.